One and the same sample provided the 10 T cell receptor beta chains below, sequenced in a study of shared clonotypes between healthy human individuals. Profiled with immunoSEQ multiplex PCR; TCRdb holds only in-frame clones, not every one. The table has millions of clones, approximately 92% seen once. Sequencing was performed on naive CD4+ T cells sorted from blood. The subset here: CD45RA+ positively selected. These receptors came from a man aged 18 to 30 in good health.

This clone was detected only once. The chain carries TRBV5-4 and TRBJ1-1; 9 bases line up with TRBD1. Trimming took 2 bases from V and 5 from J; bases not matched to a gene: 7. Germline CDR1 and CDR2: SGHNT and YYREEE (reference sequence). The length of the CDR3 is 15 residues. The CDR3 DNA follows: TGTGCCAGCAGCTTAGGGACAGGGCGAGAAACTGAAGCTTTCTTT. It translates to CASSLGTGRETEAFF.

The chain uses TRBV29-1 and TRBJ2-7; 10 bases line up with TRBD1. Germline V gene sequence: CDR1 SQVTM, CDR2 ANQGSEA. V lost 7 bases to trimming and J lost 4 bases; unmatched junction nucleotides: 4. The CDR3 consists of 12 residues. The CDR3 spells CSGGDRGYEQYF. The DNA of the CDR3 is TGCAGCGGGGGGGACAGGGGTTACGAGCAGTACTTC.

This clone was picked up one time. This chain uses TRBV10-3 with TRBJ2-7; D possibly corresponds to TRBD1 (5 bases). Germline lookup yields CDR1 ENHRY and CDR2 SYGVKD. There are 13 residues in the CDR3. V lost 6 bases to trimming and J lost 5 bases, with 14 bases between them. The CDR3 nucleotides are TGTGCCATCAGCCGACTCCCAGGGAACGAGCAGTACTTC. Translation gives CAISRLPGNEQYF.

This sequence joins TRBV10-3 and TRBJ1-2, with a tentative D call TRBD1 (5 bases). The V end lost 2 bases, the J end lost 8 bases, and 15 bases lay between the germline ends. The CDR3 is 14 amino acids. Germline V CDR1 and CDR2: ENHRY, SYGVKD. The CDR3 sequence is CAISEGLQAGGYTF. CDR3 DNA sequence: TGTGCCATCAGTGAGGGCTTACAGGCCGGCGGCTACACCTTC.

The chain links TRBV28 to TRBJ2-1; the match to TRBD2 covers 7 bases. CDR3 length: 15 amino acids. V trimming: 6 bases; J trimming: 4 bases; junction bases outside the gene matches: 9. Looked up from germline, CDR1 is MDHEN and CDR2 is SYDVKM. In nucleotides, the CDR3 is TGTGCCAGCAGCGAAGGACTAGGCCCTTACAATGAGCAGTTCTTC. This encodes CASSEGLGPYNEQFF.

CDR3 bases: TGTGCCAGCAGTGATAGGCAGGGGGCGCTTATAGGCACAGATACGCAGTATTTT. It encodes CASSDRQGALIGTDTQYF. The V gene is TRBV6-1, the J gene TRBJ2-3, with TRBD1 matching 8 bases. Germline CDR1 MNHNS, CDR2 SASEGT. The CDR3 extends over 18 amino acids. The junction had 12 bases not matched to a gene; V was cut back by 3 bases and J by 1 base.

This rearrangement joins TRBV18 to TRBJ2-7; a weak D match, TRBD2 (5 bases). The CDR3 loop spans 12 amino acids. In germline, CDR1 is KGHSH, CDR2 LQKENI. Trimming stripped 2 bases from V and 9 bases from J, with 11 bases between. The DNA for the CDR3 is TGTGCCAGCTCACCAGCTTCCGGAGGGCAGTACTTC. Translated: CASSPASGGQYF.

The V gene is TRBV7-2, the J gene TRBJ1-5; 8 bases line up with TRBD1. The CDR3 runs to 14 residues. Germline trimming cut 1 base from V and 10 bases from J; bases unmatched to any gene: 6. In germline, CDR1 is SGHTA, CDR2 FQGNSA. For the CDR3, the DNA is TGTGCCAGCAGCTTAGTAACAGGGGGAAGTCCCCAGCATTTT. It codes for CASSLVTGGSPQHF.

The chain recombines TRBV5-1 with TRBJ2-7; no reliable D call. Germline V CDR1 and CDR2: SGHRS, YFSETQ. The CDR3 is 11 residues long. V was cut by 0 bases and J by 7 bases, with 5 bases left in between. CDR3 loop: CASSLGIEQYF. The DNA of the CDR3 is TGCGCCAGCAGCTTGGGGATTGAGCAGTACTTC.

This clone was seen a single time. The chain is built from TRBV19 and TRBJ1-3; D gene uncertain. V shed 8 bases and J shed 1 base, with 12 bases lying between them. The CDR3 totals 14 residues. Germline loops: CDR1 LNHDA, CDR2 SQIVND (reference sequence). The CDR3 here is CASLSTSSGNTIYF. The CDR3 nucleotides are TGTGCCAGTCTGTCCACTTCATCTGGAAACACCATATATTTT.